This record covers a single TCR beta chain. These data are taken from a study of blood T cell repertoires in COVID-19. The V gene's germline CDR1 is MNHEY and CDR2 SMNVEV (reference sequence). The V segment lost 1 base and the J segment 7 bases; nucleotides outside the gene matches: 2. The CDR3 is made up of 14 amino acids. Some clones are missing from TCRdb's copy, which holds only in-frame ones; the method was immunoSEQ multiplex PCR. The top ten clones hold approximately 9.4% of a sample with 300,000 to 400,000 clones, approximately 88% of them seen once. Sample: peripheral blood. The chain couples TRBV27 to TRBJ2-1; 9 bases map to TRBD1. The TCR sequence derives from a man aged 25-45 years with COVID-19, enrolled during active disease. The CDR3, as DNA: TGTGCCAGCAGTTTATTTGGGACAGGGAATGAGCAGTTCTTC. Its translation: CASSLFGTGNEQFF.